The 6 T cell receptor beta chains reported below all come from one sample, sequenced in a study of shared clonotypes between healthy human individuals. Clones were read by immunoSEQ multiplex PCR, and TCRdb kept only the in-frame ones, dropping some. The profile covers a few million clones, with 90% to 95% appearing a single time and about 0.13% taken by the ten largest. The sequenced sample consisted of naive CD4+ T cells sorted from blood. Subset specified: CD45RA+ positively selected. All receptors derive from a man aged 18 to 29 in good health.

This sequence joins TRBV5-5 and TRBJ2-7, with TRBD1 identical over 10 bases. V trimming: 2 bases; J trimming: 2 bases; junction bases outside the gene matches: 4. The CDR3 contains 15 residues. CDR1 is SGHKS and CDR2 is YYEKEE in the germline V gene (reference sequence). The CDR3 bases are TGTGCCAGCAGCTTAAGGACAGGGGGAGCCTACGAGCAGTACTTC. It encodes CASSLRTGGAYEQYF.

The CDR3 nucleotides are TGCGCCAGCAGCTTTTCAGGGGCAGGCGGCTACACCTTC. It is translated as CASSFSGAGGYTF. The V and J genes are TRBV5-1 and TRBJ1-2; D might be TRBD1 (6 bases). The germline V gene has CDR1 SGHRS and CDR2 YFSETQ. The ends were cut back, 2 bases at V and 8 bases at J, with 13 bases in the middle. The CDR3 is made up of 13 amino acids.

This clone is a singleton in its sample. The genes are TRBV5-1 and TRBJ2-7, with 7 bases aligning to TRBD2. This CDR3 is built from 13 residues. Germline V gives CDR1 SGHRS, CDR2 YFSETQ. V lost 4 bases, J lost 5 bases, and 6 bases stayed unmatched. As DNA, the CDR3 is TGCGCCAGCAGCCGGGGGGATCGCAACGAGCAGTACTTC. Amino acids: CASSRGDRNEQYF.

The chain carries TRBV6-5 and TRBJ2-7, with 7 bases identical to TRBD1. Trimming cost V 0 bases and J 2 bases; bases outside gene matches: 4. The CDR3 totals 15 residues. The germline gives CDR1 MNHEY, CDR2 SVGAGI. The CDR3 loop reads CASSYSQGLAYEQYF. CDR3 in DNA: TGTGCCAGCAGTTACTCACAGGGGTTGGCCTACGAGCAGTACTTC.

As to this clone: The sample holds other DNA sequences that translate to the same CDR3. The V and J genes are TRBV4-3 and TRBJ2-3; 11 bases are shared with TRBD2. The CDR3 totals 15 residues. CDR1 LGHNA and CDR2 YSLEER come from the germline V gene. With 4 bases clipped from V and 3 bases from J, the junction kept 3 bases outside the gene matches. Here the CDR3 reads CASSPRTSGTDTQYF. CDR3 DNA sequence: TGCGCCAGCAGCCCGCGGACTAGCGGGACAGATACGCAGTATTTT.

The chain recombines TRBV18 with TRBJ1-3, with 9 bases lining up with TRBD1. CDR3 length: 16 amino acids. Looked up from germline, CDR1 is KGHSH and CDR2 is LQKENI. The J segment lost 0 bases and the V segment lost 6 bases, leaving 6 bases of the junction unmatched. CDR3 sequence: CASSSGTGISGNTIYF. CDR3 in DNA: TGTGCCAGCTCTTCTGGGACAGGGATCTCTGGAAACACCATATATTTT.